This passage covers 2 T cell receptor beta chains from one sample sequenced in a study of blood T cell repertoires in COVID-19. Assay: immunoSEQ multiplex PCR; the TCRdb copy retains only in-frame clones and omits some. The data show roughly 82,000 clones, with 82% seen just once and 10% held by the top ten. Sequencing input: peripheral blood. The receptors derive from a man in his sixties with acute or convalescent COVID-19.

The chain employs TRBV7-8 and TRBJ2-3, with TRBD2 matching over 10 bases. J was trimmed by 3 bases and V by 2 bases; bases with no gene match: 11. The CDR3 spans 18 residues. CDR1 is SGHVS and CDR2 is FQNEAQ in the germline V gene. The DNA of the CDR3 is TGTGCCAGCAGCTTAAGGGCTAGCGGGGGATGGTCGACAGATACGCAGTATTTT. Amino acids: CASSLRASGGWSTDTQYF.

V and J are TRBV7-9 and TRBJ1-5; the D gene is possibly TRBD1 (5 bases). The CDR3 totals 14 residues. Per germline, CDR1 SEHNR and CDR2 FQNEAQ (reference sequence). The ends were cut back, 3 bases at V and 1 base at J, with 7 bases in the middle. CDR3 in amino acids: CASSFRGSNQPQHF. DNA of the CDR3: TGTGCCAGCAGCTTTCGGGGGAGCAATCAGCCCCAGCATTTT.